The 23 T cell receptor beta chains presented below share a single source sample, sequenced in a study of blood T cell repertoires in COVID-19. The table came from immunoSEQ multiplex PCR; TCRdb's copy has only in-frame clones and leaves some out. Found here are more than 300,000 clones, over 75% of them singletons; the top ten hold roughly 2%. The sample consisted of PBMCs or T cells enriched from blood (not recorded which). These receptors were obtained from a man in his forties in a cohort exposed to, infected with or recovered from COVID-19 (not recorded which).

The chain carries TRBV18 and TRBJ1-1; no reliable D call. Germline V lookup: CDR1 KGHSH, CDR2 LQKENI. This CDR3 is built from 13 residues. V lost 5 bases and J lost 3, with 10 bases in between. The CDR3 is CASSTTDYTEAFF. DNA for the CDR3: TGTGCCAGCTCAACAACAGATTACACTGAAGCTTTCTTT.

The chain is built from TRBV30 and TRBJ2-3; the match to TRBD2 covers 8 bases. In germline, CDR1 is GTSNPN, CDR2 SVGIG (reference sequence). V shed 2 bases, J shed 4 bases, and the junction held 5 bases outside the gene matches. This CDR3 comprises 14 residues. The CDR3 coding sequence is TGTGCCTGGAGTATAGCGGGACGCCCAGATACGCAGTATTTT. It translates to CAWSIAGRPDTQYF.

The rearrangement uses TRBV5-1 and TRBJ2-7; 12 bases map to TRBD2. The J segment lost 3 bases and the V segment lost 5 bases, leaving 0 bases of the junction unmatched. Germline V gives CDR1 SGHRS, CDR2 YFSETQ. This CDR3 comprises 13 residues. The CDR3 nucleotides read TGCGCCAGCAGGACTAGCGGGGGCTACGAGCAGTACTTC. It codes for CASRTSGGYEQYF.

The chain recombines TRBV4-1 with TRBJ1-1; D uncertain. The CDR3 sequence is 13 residues long. V was trimmed by 4 bases and J by 7 bases, leaving 13 bases between them. Germline-derived CDR1 and CDR2 are MGHRA and YSYEKL. CDR3 sequence (DNA): TGCGCCAGCAGCCCTCCAACACAAAATGAAGCTTTCTTT. Translated: CASSPPTQNEAFF.

J is TRBJ2-6 and V is TRBV6-6, with TRBD1 identical over 7 bases. After removal of 5 bases from V and 4 bases from J, the junction contained 14 bases not matched to a gene. The CDR3 runs to 18 residues. The germline V gene has CDR1 MNHNY and CDR2 SVGAGI (reference sequence). The CDR3 bases are TGTGCCAGCAGTCCTCGGACAGGTTTGGGCTCCGGGGCCAACGTCCTGACTTTC. Protein sequence: CASSPRTGLGSGANVLTF.

The chain is built from TRBV7-9 and TRBJ2-3; possible D gene TRBD1, 6 bases. The CDR3 extends over 12 amino acids. The ends were cut back, 5 bases at V and 7 bases at J, with 10 bases in the middle. Germline-derived CDR1 and CDR2 are SEHNR and FQNEAQ (reference sequence). CDR3 loop: CASSPQGNTQYF. The CDR3 DNA follows: TGTGCCAGCAGCCCACAGGGAAATACGCAGTATTTT. Using reference TRBV7-9 and TRBJ2-3 for the parts outside the CDR3, the full variable domain is DTGVSQNPRHKITKRGQNVTFRCDPISEHNRLYWYRQTLGQGPEFLTYFQNEAQLEKSRLLSDRFSAERPKGSFSTLEIQRTEQGDSAMYLCASSPQGNTQYFGPGTRLTVL.

V is TRBV29-1 and J is TRBJ1-4; D unresolved. V was trimmed by 4 bases and J by 8 bases, leaving 11 bases between them. The CDR3 has 12 residues. Germline V gene data show CDR1 as SQVTM and CDR2 as ANQGSEA. The chain's CDR3 is CSVGQFREKLFF. CDR3 nucleotide sequence: TGCAGCGTTGGGCAGTTCAGGGAAAAACTGTTTTTT.

This rearrangement joins TRBV6-5 to TRBJ2-2; 7 bases fit TRBD2. V lost 8 bases and J lost 7; bases outside the gene matches: 13. Looked up from germline, CDR1 is MNHEY and CDR2 is SVGAGI. This CDR3 is 15 amino acids long. The CDR3 loop is CASSSGGGIGGELFF. The CDR3 DNA follows: TGTGCCAGCTCGTCGGGCGGGGGTATTGGCGGGGAGCTGTTTTTT.

The chain carries TRBV6-5 and TRBJ1-5, with D uncertain. The CDR3 has 15 residues. Germline V CDR1 and CDR2: MNHEY, SVGAGI. V shed 6 bases and J shed 7 bases, with 19 bases lying between them. The CDR3 loop reads CASSPEAGERQPQHF. As DNA, the CDR3 is TGTGCCAGCAGCCCGGAGGCCGGGGAGCGACAGCCCCAGCATTTT.

V and J are TRBV19 and TRBJ1-5, with 7 bases aligning to TRBD1. This CDR3 has 17 residues. V lost 7 bases, J lost 0 bases, and 12 bases stayed unmatched. Germline V gene sequence: CDR1 LNHDA, CDR2 SQIVND (reference sequence). For the CDR3, the DNA is TGTGCCAGTATGCCGACAGGGCGGTTTCTTAGCAATCAGCCCCAGCATTTT. It codes for CASMPTGRFLSNQPQHF. The variable domain in full, completed from reference TRBV19 and TRBJ1-5, reads DGGITQSPKYLFRKEGQNVTLSCEQNLNHDAMYWYRQDPGQGLRLIYYSQIVNDFQKGDIAEGYSVSREKKESFPLTVTSAQKNPTAFYLCASMPTGRFLSNQPQHFGDGTRLSIL.

The chain links TRBV7-3 to TRBJ2-7; D not certain. This CDR3 region has 13 residues. Germline V CDR1 and CDR2: SGHTA, FQGTGA. Trimming pared 1 base from V and 6 bases from J, leaving 10 bases between. DNA for the CDR3: TGTGCCAGCAGCTTAATATCCGGTTCCGAGCAGTACTTC. Translation: CASSLISGSEQYF.

The J gene is TRBJ1-2, the V gene TRBV19, with D possibly being TRBD1 (5 bases). CDR1 and CDR2 from the germline V gene are LNHDA and SQIVND (reference sequence). The CDR3 consists of 15 residues. V was cut by 3 bases and J by 1 base, with 12 bases left in between. Here the CDR3 reads CASSILRGLNYGYTF. The CDR3 DNA follows: TGTGCCAGTAGTATTTTACGGGGACTTAACTATGGCTACACCTTC.

The chain has TRBV6-5 and TRBJ1-2; possibly TRBD1 for D (6 bases). Per the germline V gene, CDR1 is MNHEY and CDR2 is SVGAGI. The CDR3 sequence is 15 residues long. Trimming pared 6 bases from V and 7 bases from J, leaving 21 bases between. CDR3 sequence (DNA): TGTGCCAGCAGCCCGACCCAACAGGGAACGGGTGGCTACACCTTC. Protein product: CASSPTQQGTGGYTF.

The genes are TRBV6-6 and TRBJ1-1; no clear D. Per germline, CDR1 MNHNY and CDR2 SVGAGI (reference sequence). The CDR3 consists of 14 residues. V gave up 7 bases and J gave up 1 base, with 13 bases separating them. The CDR3 DNA sequence: TGTGCCAGCACTAGCGATGGCGGGAACACTGAAGCTTTCTTT. It specifies CASTSDGGNTEAFF.

The chain is built from TRBV6-5 and TRBJ1-4; D gene uncertain. CDR3 length: 12 amino acids. The germline V gene encodes CDR1 MNHEY and CDR2 SVGAGI. The V end lost 5 bases, the J end lost 4 bases, and 5 bases lay between the germline ends. CDR3 amino acids: CASSTYNEKLFF. For the CDR3, the DNA is TGTGCCAGCAGTACTTATAATGAAAAACTGTTTTTT.

The chain recombines TRBV6-5 with TRBJ2-2, with unresolved D. Trimming removed 5 bases at V and 0 bases at J, with 7 bases between. Germline-derived CDR1 and CDR2 are MNHEY and SVGAGI. The CDR3 extends over 14 amino acids. CDR3 sequence reads: CASSLSANTGELFF. Written as DNA, the CDR3 is TGTGCCAGCAGTCTTTCCGCGAACACCGGGGAGCTGTTTTTT.

The rearrangement joins TRBV3-1 (or the pseudogene TRBV3-2) to TRBJ1-1; a possible D gene is TRBD1 (5 bases). Germline V gives CDR1 LGHDT, CDR2 YNNKEL (reference sequence). The CDR3 has 15 amino acids. The germline V and J ends were trimmed by 3 bases and 1 base, with 12 bases remaining between them. CDR3 DNA sequence: TGTGCCAGCAGCCATAGACAGTTACAGAACACTGAAGCTTTCTTT. Protein sequence: CASSHRQLQNTEAFF.

This clone was counted a single time. The V call is TRBV6-1, the J call TRBJ1-1, with 7 positions matching TRBD1. The CDR3 covers 15 residues. V shed 2 bases and J 2 bases; nucleotides not matched to a gene: 5. Per germline, CDR1 MNHNS and CDR2 SASEGT. The CDR3 sequence is CASSEFGTVNTEAFF. DNA of the CDR3: TGTGCCAGCAGTGAATTTGGGACAGTAAACACTGAAGCTTTCTTT.

V usage is TRBV21-1 and J usage is TRBJ1-2. TRBV21-1 is a pseudogene segment. The CDR3 contains 14 residues. This chain's CDR3 is CASSKDTGNYGYTF. The CDR3 DNA is TGTGCCAGCAGCAAAGACACGGGGAACTATGGCTACACCTTC.

V usage is TRBV4-1 and J usage is TRBJ2-5, with 12 bases fitting TRBD2. CDR3 length equals 14 residues. Germline V gene lookup returns CDR1 MGHRA and CDR2 YSYEKL. V shed 2 bases, J shed 8 bases, and the junction held 3 bases outside the gene matches. The CDR3: CASSQRLAGDTQYF. The CDR3 bases are TGCGCCAGCAGCCAACGACTAGCGGGAGATACCCAGTACTTC.

This chain joins TRBV2 and TRBJ2-7, with 15 bases matching TRBD2. The CDR3 has 16 amino acids. The V gene's germline CDR1 is SNHLY and CDR2 FYNNEI. V was clipped by 7 bases and J by 2 bases; unmatched bases: 6. The CDR3 here is CASTPGLAGGAYEQYF. Written as DNA, the CDR3 is TGTGCCAGCACCCCGGGACTAGCGGGAGGAGCCTACGAGCAGTACTTC.

The CDR3 is CASSTRAEQYF. The CDR3 bases are TGTGCCAGCAGCACCAGGGCCGAGCAGTACTTC. This rearrangement joins TRBV28 to TRBJ2-7; possibly TRBD1 for D (5 bases). Trimming shortened V by 6 bases and J by 6 bases, and 9 bases separated the two germline ends. This CDR3 has 11 residues. CDR1 is MDHEN, CDR2 SYDVKM, per germline.

The V and J genes are TRBV14 and TRBJ1-1; D is undetermined. The V end was cut by 1 base, the J end by 1 base, with 10 bases between. Germline V gene data show CDR1 as SGHDN and CDR2 as FVKESK. The CDR3 extends over 15 amino acids. CDR3 region: CASSQVRGANTEAFF. The DNA of the CDR3 is TGTGCCAGCAGCCAAGTGCGGGGTGCGAACACTGAAGCTTTCTTT.